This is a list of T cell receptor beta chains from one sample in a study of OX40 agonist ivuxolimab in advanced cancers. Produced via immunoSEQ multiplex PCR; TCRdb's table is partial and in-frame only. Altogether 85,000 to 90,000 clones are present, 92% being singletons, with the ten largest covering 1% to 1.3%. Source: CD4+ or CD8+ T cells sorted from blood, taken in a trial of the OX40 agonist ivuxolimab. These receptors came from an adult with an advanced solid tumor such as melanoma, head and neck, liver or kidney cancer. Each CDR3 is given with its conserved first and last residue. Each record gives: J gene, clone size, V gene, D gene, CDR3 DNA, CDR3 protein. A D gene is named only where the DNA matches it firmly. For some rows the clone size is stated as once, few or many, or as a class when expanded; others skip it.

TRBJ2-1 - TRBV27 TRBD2 TGTGCCAGCAGTTGGTCTAGCGGGAGGGCGGGAGGCAATGAGCAGTTCTTC CASSWSSGRAGGNEQFF
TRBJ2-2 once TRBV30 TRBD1 TGTGCCTCGGGACAGGGGAACACCGGGGAGCTGTTTTTT CASGQGNTGELFF
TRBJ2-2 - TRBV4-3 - TGCGCCAGCAGCCAGGGACTGACAGGGGGGGAGCTGTTTTTT CASSQGLTGGELFF
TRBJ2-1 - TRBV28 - TGTGCCTGTTACCGGGACTCAACCTATGAGCAGTTCTTC CACYRDSTYEQFF
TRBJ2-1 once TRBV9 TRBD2 TGTGCCAGCAGCGTAGCTAGCGGGAGGGCCGCTGAGCAGTTCTTC CASSVASGRAAEQFF
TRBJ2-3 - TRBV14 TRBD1 TGTGCCAGCAGCTTTGGGTCGGGACAGCGCACAGATACGCAGTATTTT CASSFGSGQRTDTQYF
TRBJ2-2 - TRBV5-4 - TGTGCCAGCAGCTTGGGCGGGGTGAACACCGGGGAGCTGTTTTTT CASSLGGVNTGELFF
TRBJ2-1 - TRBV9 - TGTGCCAGCAGCGCCGCCCGGATCCCCAATGAGCAGTTCTTC CASSAARIPNEQFF
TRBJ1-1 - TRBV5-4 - TGTGCCAGCAGCCAGCCAGGGTCGAGGATCACTGAAGCTTTCTTT CASSQPGSRITEAFF
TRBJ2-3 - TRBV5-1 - TGCGCCAGCAGCTTGGGAGGGAAAAGAGGAGATACGCAGTATTTT CASSLGGKRGDTQYF
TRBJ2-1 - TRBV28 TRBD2 TGTGCCAGCAGACTTAGCGGGAGCCTATACAATGAGCAGTTCTTC CASRLSGSLYNEQFF